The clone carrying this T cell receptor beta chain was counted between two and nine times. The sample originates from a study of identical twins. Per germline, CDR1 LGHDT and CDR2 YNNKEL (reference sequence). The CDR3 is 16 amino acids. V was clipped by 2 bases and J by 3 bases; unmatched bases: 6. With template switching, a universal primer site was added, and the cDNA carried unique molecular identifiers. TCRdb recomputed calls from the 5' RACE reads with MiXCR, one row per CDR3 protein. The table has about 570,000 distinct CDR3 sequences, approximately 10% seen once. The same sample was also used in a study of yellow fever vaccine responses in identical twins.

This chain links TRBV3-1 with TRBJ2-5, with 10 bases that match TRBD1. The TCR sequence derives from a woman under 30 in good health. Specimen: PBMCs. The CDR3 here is CASSQISGTGEETQYF. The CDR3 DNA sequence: TGTGCCAGCAGCCAAATCTCCGGGACAGGGGAAGAGACCCAGTACTTC.